The 3 T cell receptor beta chains listed next were all sequenced from one sample in a study of blood T cell repertoires in COVID-19. Profiling relied on immunoSEQ multiplex PCR, and the TCRdb table lists in-frame clones only, not all of them. The sample consists of over 250,000 clones, approximately 90% of them appearing once. Sequencing input: PBMCs or T cells enriched from blood (not recorded which). These receptors were taken from a woman aged 18-29 years who had recovered from COVID-19.

The rearrangement links TRBV5-1 to TRBJ2-1; TRBD2 agrees at 8 bases. The length of the CDR3 is 13 residues. The V gene end was trimmed by 2 bases and the J gene end by 9 bases; junction bases not matched to a gene: 4. Germline V gene sequence: CDR1 SGHRS, CDR2 YFSETQ. The CDR3, as DNA: TGCGCCAGCAGCTTCTCAGCGGGGGCTGAGCAGTTCTTC. It yields the protein CASSFSAGAEQFF.

This chain uses TRBV4-1 with TRBJ1-2; D unclear. This CDR3 contains 19 residues. Germline V gives CDR1 MGHRA, CDR2 YSYEKL. The V and J ends lost 8 bases and 4 bases respectively, with 32 bases between them. CDR3 amino acids: CASGPPSFLRSGAGYGYTF. CDR3 nucleotides: TGCGCCAGCGGGCCACCGTCCTTCCTCAGAAGCGGTGCTGGCTATGGCTACACCTTC.

J is TRBJ1-5 and V is TRBV5-6; D is undetermined. Germline V CDR1 and CDR2: SGHDT, YYEEEE. The V and J ends lost 1 base and 6 bases respectively, with 14 bases between them. This CDR3 comprises 15 residues. CDR3 sequence (DNA): TGTGCCAGCAGCTTGTATGGGGAGGGTATTCAGCCCCAGCATTTT. This gives the protein CASSLYGEGIQPQHF. Filled out from reference TRBV5-6 and TRBJ1-5, the complete variable domain reads DAGVTQSPTHLIKTRGQQVTLRCSPKSGHDTVSWYQQALGQGPQFIFQYYEEEERQRGNFPDRFSGHQFPNYSSELNVNALLLGDSALYLCASSLYGEGIQPQHFGDGTRLSIL.